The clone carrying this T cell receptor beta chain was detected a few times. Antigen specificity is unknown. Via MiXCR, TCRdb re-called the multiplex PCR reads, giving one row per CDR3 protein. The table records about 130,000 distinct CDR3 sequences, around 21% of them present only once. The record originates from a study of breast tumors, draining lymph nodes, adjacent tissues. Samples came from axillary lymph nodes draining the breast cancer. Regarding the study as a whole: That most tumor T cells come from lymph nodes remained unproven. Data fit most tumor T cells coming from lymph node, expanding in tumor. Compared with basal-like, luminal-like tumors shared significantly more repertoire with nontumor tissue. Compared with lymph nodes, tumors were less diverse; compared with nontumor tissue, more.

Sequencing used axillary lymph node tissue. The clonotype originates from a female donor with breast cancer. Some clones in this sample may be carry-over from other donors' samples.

The CDR3 nucleotides are TGTGCCAGCAGCTTCCGGGCGGTAGCGCGCCAAGAGACCCAGTACTTC. Its protein product is CASSFRAVARQETQYF. This chain uses TRBV5-6 with TRBJ2-5; weak D call: TRBD2 (5 bases). V lost 2 bases, J lost 1 base, and 15 bases lay in between. Germline-derived CDR1 and CDR2 are SGHDT and YYEEEE. The CDR3 has 16 amino acids.